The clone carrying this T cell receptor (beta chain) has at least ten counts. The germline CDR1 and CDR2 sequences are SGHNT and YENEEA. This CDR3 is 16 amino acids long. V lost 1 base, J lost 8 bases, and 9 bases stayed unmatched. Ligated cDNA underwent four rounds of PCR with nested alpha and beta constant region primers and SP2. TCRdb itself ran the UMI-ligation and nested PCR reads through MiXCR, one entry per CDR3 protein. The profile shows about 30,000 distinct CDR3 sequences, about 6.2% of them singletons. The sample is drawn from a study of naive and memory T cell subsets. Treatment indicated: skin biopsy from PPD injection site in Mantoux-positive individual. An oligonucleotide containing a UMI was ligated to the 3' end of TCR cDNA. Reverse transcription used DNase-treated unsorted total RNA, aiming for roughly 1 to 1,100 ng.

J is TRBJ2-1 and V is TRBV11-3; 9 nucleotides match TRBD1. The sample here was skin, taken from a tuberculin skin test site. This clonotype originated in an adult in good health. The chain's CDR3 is CASSLGFGQGSDEQFF. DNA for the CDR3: TGTGCCAGCAGCTTAGGGTTCGGACAGGGGTCGGATGAGCAGTTCTTC.